This is a list of T cell receptor beta chains from one sample in a study of T cell repertoires in cytomegalovirus infection. TCRdb recomputed calls from the reads with MiXCR, one row per CDR3 protein. The sample lists roughly 730,000 distinct CDR3 sequences; around 32% were seen once. Their target antigens are unknown. The starting material was cultured PBMCs, obtained from culture after CMV antigen stimulation. These receptors were collected from a human donor in good health (CMV status not recorded). Some clones in this sample may be carry-over from other donors' samples. Each CDR3 is given with its conserved first and last residue. Each record gives: V gene, clone size, J gene, D gene, CDR3 protein, CDR3 DNA. D genes are given only for firm matches. Clone sizes are given selectively: once, few, many, or a class where the clone is expanded.

>TRBV6-5|once|TRBJ2-7|NA
CASSPTSGLNYEQYF
TGTGCCAGCAGTCCGACGTCGGGACTCAACTACGAGCAGTACTTC
>TRBV4-1|few|TRBJ1-6|NA
CASSQTGGQKTNSPLHF
TGCGCCAGCAGCCAAACGGGGGGCCAAAAAACTAATTCACCCCTCCACTTT
>TRBV6-2/TRBV6-3|NA|TRBJ1-2|NA
CASSRAGKLYGYTF
TGTGCCAGCAGCAGAGCCGGGAAGTTGTATGGCTACACCTTC
>TRBV7-2|NA|TRBJ1-2|NA
CASSPGPGYGYTF
TGTGCCAGCAGCCCAGGGCCAGGCTATGGCTACACCTTC
>TRBV7-8|many|TRBJ1-6|TRBD1
CASSSRGGVSPLHF
TGTGCCAGCAGCTCCCGAGGGGGCGTTTCACCCCTCCACTTT
>TRBV20-1|NA|TRBJ2-1|NA
CSAGPGSSYNEQFF
TGCAGTGCTGGACCGGGAAGCTCCTACAATGAGCAGTTCTTC
>TRBV5-1|few|TRBJ1-1|TRBD1
CASSLGGTANTEAFF
TGCGCCAGCAGCTTGGGAGGGACAGCGAACACTGAAGCTTTCTTT
>TRBV20-1|few|TRBJ2-3|NA
CSARVAATSTDTQYF
TGCAGTGCTAGGGTGGCAGCTACTAGCACAGATACGCAGTATTTT
>TRBV7-2|many|TRBJ2-7|NA
CASSLGGISSYEQYF
TGTGCCAGCAGCTTAGGTGGGATTAGCTCCTACGAGCAGTACTTC
>TRBV7-2|NA|TRBJ2-2|NA
CASSRGSGTGELFF
TGTGCCAGCAGCCGAGGATCGGGCACCGGGGAGCTGTTTTTT
>TRBV7-8|many|TRBJ1-5|TRBD1
CASSIWTGSEQPQHF
TGTGCCAGCAGTATTTGGACAGGGTCGGAACAGCCCCAGCATTTT
>TRBV7-2|NA|TRBJ1-6|NA
CASSLMDSFLNSPLHF
TGTGCCAGCAGCTTAATGGACAGCTTCCTTAATTCACCCCTCCACTTT
>TRBV6-5|NA|TRBJ1-6|TRBD1
CASSYSGTGGSPLHF
TGTGCCAGCAGTTACTCCGGGACAGGGGGTTCACCCCTCCACTTT
>TRBV5-1|many|TRBJ2-3|TRBD1
CASSSGQGTDTQYF
TGTGCCAGCAGCTCGGGACAGGGGACAGATACGCAGTATTTT
>TRBV6-2/TRBV6-3|few|TRBJ2-2|TRBD2
CASSRGLAGNTGELFF
TGTGCCAGCAGTCGCGGACTAGCGGGGAACACCGGGGAGCTGTTTTTT
>TRBV27|NA|TRBJ1-5|TRBD1
CASSAGQSNQPQHF
TGTGCCAGCAGTGCGGGACAGTCAAATCAGCCCCAGCATTTT
>TRBV7-2|many|TRBJ2-3|NA
CASSLDPPPDTQYF
TGTGCCAGCAGCTTAGATCCGCCACCAGATACGCAGTATTTT
>TRBV7-6|NA|TRBJ2-1|NA
CASSFKPDGIEQFF
TGTGCCAGCAGCTTCAAGCCCGACGGTATTGAGCAGTTCTTC
>TRBV7-2|many|TRBJ1-5|TRBD1
CASSPIQGPNQPQHF
TGTGCCAGCAGTCCAATACAGGGGCCCAATCAGCCCCAGCATTTT
>TRBV10-3|few|TRBJ2-3|TRBD2
CAIAEAQGRLAGRQRDTQYF
TGTGCCATCGCTGAGGCTCAGGGGAGACTAGCGGGACGACAGCGGGATACGCAGTATTTT
>TRBV6-2/TRBV6-3|NA|TRBJ1-1|NA
CASRTGLKNTEAFF
TGTGCCAGCAGGACCGGGTTGAAGAACACTGAAGCTTTCTTT
>TRBV7-9|NA|TRBJ2-5|TRBD2
CASSFTAGGETQYF
TGTGCCAGCAGCTTCACAGCGGGAGGAGAGACCCAGTACTTC
>TRBV5-5|few|TRBJ1-4|NA
CASSLWGGFNEKLFF
TGTGCCAGCAGCTTGTGGGGAGGATTTAATGAAAAACTGTTTTTT
>TRBV7-6|NA|TRBJ2-1|TRBD2
CASSLIAGNDNEQFF
TGTGCCAGCAGCTTAATAGCGGGAAACGACAATGAGCAGTTCTTC
>TRBV12-3/TRBV12-4|NA|TRBJ2-3|TRBD2
CASSSGGPGTDTQYF
TGTGCCAGCAGTTCGGGAGGCCCGGGCACAGATACGCAGTATTTT
>TRBV11-2|NA|TRBJ2-7|NA
CASSLRQFTYEQYF
TGTGCCAGCAGCTTGCGACAGTTCACCTACGAGCAGTACTTC
>TRBV12-3/TRBV12-4|few|TRBJ1-3|NA
CASTETTGNTIYF
TGTGCCAGCACCGAGACAACTGGAAACACCATATATTTT
>TRBV4-1|few|TRBJ2-1|TRBD2
CASSHNSGLARAYNEQFF
TGCGCCAGCAGCCACAATTCAGGACTAGCGAGGGCCTACAATGAGCAGTTCTTC
>TRBV20-1|NA|TRBJ1-5|NA
CSARDRRRGSYQPQHF
TGCAGTGCTAGAGACCGGCGGAGAGGGAGCTATCAGCCCCAGCATTTT
>TRBV4-1|NA|TRBJ2-1|TRBD1
CASSQAPQGAAGYNEQFF
TGCGCCAGCAGCCAAGCTCCACAGGGGGCAGCGGGTTACAATGAGCAGTTCTTC